The 18 T cell receptor beta chains in this list originate from one sample, sequenced in a study of T-cell reconstitution after alpha-beta-depleted transplantation in children. Unique molecular identifiers featured in how the TCRbeta library was prepared. In TCRdb, the PCR reads were re-called with MiXCR into one record per CDR3 protein. The sample has about 640,000 distinct CDR3 sequences, 13% seen once. The sample in question was PBMCs, mostly from graft donor cells, obtained 360 days after TCRalphabeta/CD19-depleted stem cell transplant. These receptors all come from a male patient aged 10 to 17 who had a stem cell transplant for acute myeloid leukemia, so the T cells may come from the graft donor.

This clonotype was detected ten times or more. This rearrangement joins TRBV29-1 to TRBJ2-7, with D possibly being TRBD1 or TRBD2 (5 bases each). Germline CDR1 and CDR2: SQVTM and ANQGSEA. The CDR3 sequence is 14 residues long. V was cut by 7 bases and J by 1 base, with 17 bases left in between. CDR3 region: CSASPGPISYEQYF. CDR3 in DNA: TGCAGCGCTTCTCCGGGACCGATTTCCTACGAGCAGTACTTC.

The chain employs TRBV9 and TRBJ2-5, with 11 bases lining up with TRBD2. The V gene's germline CDR1 is SGDLS and CDR2 YYNGEE. There are 16 residues in the CDR3. V dropped 3 bases and J dropped 2; count of bases not matched to a gene: 6. CDR3 residues: CASSDRLAGIQETQYF. CDR3 coding DNA: TGTGCCAGCAGCGACCGACTAGCGGGGATACAAGAGACCCAGTACTTC.

The chain carries TRBV29-1 and TRBJ1-1, with D hard to call. V was pared by 2 bases and J by 0 bases, with 7 bases between. The germline CDR1 and CDR2 sequences are SQVTM and ANQGSEA. The CDR3 covers 13 residues. The CDR3: CSVEPGMNTEAFF. The CDR3, as DNA: TGCAGCGTTGAACCCGGTATGAACACTGAAGCTTTCTTT.

The V and J genes are TRBV7-3 and TRBJ1-2; 7 bases align to TRBD1. Germline CDR1 reads SGHTA; CDR2 reads FQGTGA. With V trimmed by 5 bases and J by 3 bases, 15 bases remained unmatched. This CDR3 spans 17 amino acids. The chain's CDR3 is CASSPTGREGAHYGYTF. For the CDR3, the DNA is TGTGCCAGCAGCCCAACGGGGAGGGAGGGGGCGCACTATGGCTACACCTTC.

This clonotype was found many times. The V and J genes are TRBV27 and TRBJ2-1; 9 bases match TRBD2. J gave up 10 bases and V 5 bases, and 3 bases lay outside the gene matches. Germline-derived CDR1 and CDR2 are MNHEY and SMNVEV (reference sequence). The CDR3 runs 12 residues. Here the CDR3 DNA reads TGTGCCAGCAGTCCGGGACTAGCCGAGCAGTTCTTC. Its translation: CASSPGLAEQFF.

The table lists this clonotype with a few counts. The chain employs TRBV6-2 or TRBV6-3 and TRBJ2-1, with 8 bases aligning to TRBD2. Germline CDR1 and CDR2: MNHEY and SVGEGT. This CDR3 is built from 13 residues. Trimming removed 5 bases from V and 7 bases from J; junction bases left unmatched: 4. CDR3 sequence (DNA): TGTGCCAGCAGTCCTCTAGCGGGTAATGAGCAGTTCTTC. The encoded protein is CASSPLAGNEQFF.

The table lists this clonotype with many counts. The chain carries TRBV6-2 or TRBV6-3 and TRBJ2-1; 9 bases map to TRBD2. The J segment lost 11 bases and the V segment lost 2 bases, leaving 10 bases of the junction unmatched. From germline, CDR1 is MNHEY and CDR2 SVGEGT. This CDR3 spans 15 amino acids. This CDR3 reads CASSYPNLAGQQQFF. CDR3 coding DNA: TGTGCCAGCAGTTACCCTAATCTAGCGGGGCAACAGCAGTTCTTC.

The V call is TRBV12-3 or TRBV12-4, the J call TRBJ1-5; D call uncertain. V dropped 1 base and J dropped 5 bases, with 15 bases sitting between them. CDR3 length: 16 amino acids. The CDR3 DNA follows: TGTGCCAGCAGTTTAGGCCAAGGAAGGGAGTATCAGCCCCAGCATTTT. Translating gives CASSLGQGREYQPQHF.

This clonotype appeared many times. The CDR3 sequence: CASSLIAGAEQYF. In DNA form, the CDR3 reads TGTGCCAGCAGTCTCATAGCGGGAGCCGAGCAGTACTTC. V and J are TRBV27 and TRBJ2-7; 9 bases match TRBD2. The CDR3 loop spans 13 amino acids. Germline CDR1 and CDR2: MNHEY and SMNVEV (reference sequence). V lost 5 bases and J lost 6; bases outside the gene matches: 5.

This clonotype came up a few times. V gene TRBV29-1 combines with J gene TRBJ2-1; the D gene is possibly TRBD2 (5 bases). V dropped 3 bases and J dropped 7 bases, with 13 bases sitting between them. This CDR3 region has 13 residues. Germline assignment: CDR1 SQVTM and CDR2 ANQGSEA. CDR3 protein: CSVDPGNRNEQFF. The CDR3, as DNA: TGCAGCGTTGATCCGGGAAACCGAAATGAGCAGTTCTTC.

A few counts support this clonotype. The chain couples TRBV7-8 to TRBJ2-3; 8 bases fit TRBD1. CDR3 length equals 16 residues. From germline, CDR1 is SGHVS and CDR2 FQNEAQ. V gave up 4 bases and J gave up 5 bases; unmatched junction bases: 11. The CDR3 region is CASSSDRAVTGDTQYF. The CDR3 nucleotides read TGTGCCAGCAGCTCGGACAGGGCGGTAACAGGAGATACGCAGTATTTT.

This clonotype was seen at least ten times. The chain recombines TRBV20-1 with TRBJ2-2; no clear D. The CDR3 runs to 14 residues. Between the trimmed V and J ends, which lost 3 bases and 0 bases, there was a span of 8 bases. Germline CDR1 reads DFQATT; CDR2 reads SNEGSKA (reference sequence). CDR3 region: CSASFGANTGELFF. The CDR3 DNA reads as TGCAGTGCTAGCTTTGGGGCGAACACCGGGGAGCTGTTTTTT.

The sample holds a few counts of this clonotype. The chain combines TRBV29-1 with TRBJ2-3; 9 bases agree with TRBD2. Germline V gives CDR1 SQVTM, CDR2 ANQGSEA. Trimming took 4 bases from V and 4 from J; bases not matched to a gene: 0. The CDR3 has 12 amino acids. The CDR3 nucleotides read TGCAGCGTTGTAGCGGGAGCAGATACGCAGTATTTT. The encoded protein is CSVVAGADTQYF.

The V gene is TRBV19, the J gene TRBJ1-5; perhaps TRBD1 as D (5 bases). The CDR3 consists of 13 residues. The V gene's germline CDR1 is LNHDA and CDR2 SQIVND (reference sequence). V was trimmed by 7 bases and J by 0 bases, leaving 7 bases between them. For the CDR3, the DNA is TGTGCCAGTAAGGGGACTAGCAATCAGCCCCAGCATTTT. It specifies CASKGTSNQPQHF.

This clonotype was observed at least ten times. J is TRBJ2-3 and V is TRBV12-3 or TRBV12-4; unclear D gene. The CDR3 contains 12 residues. V lost 5 bases and J 7 bases, leaving 10 bases between the germline ends. Written as DNA, the CDR3 is TGTGCCAGCAGTCCCATCATGAATACGCAGTATTTT. This translates into CASSPIMNTQYF.

The J gene is TRBJ2-7, the V gene TRBV20-1; 11 bases fit TRBD2. The V and J ends lost 4 bases and 2 bases, in that order; junction bases with no gene match: 7. This CDR3 is 15 amino acids long. Looked up from germline, CDR1 is DFQATT and CDR2 is SNEGSKA (reference sequence). This CDR3 reads CSATRTSGLPYEQYF. The DNA for the CDR3 is TGCAGTGCTACCCGGACTAGCGGGCTACCCTACGAGCAGTACTTC.

This clonotype was picked up one time. It is unclear where the CDR3 begins or ends on the DNA, so no DNA is shown, and the CDR3 is as TCRdb lists it. The V gene is TRBV12-3 or TRBV12-4, the J gene TRBJ2-7. Counting both end residues, the CDR3 totals 11 amino acids. CDR3 region: CASSTSGEQYF.

In this sample, this clonotype turned up a few times. CDR3 protein: CASSLRSAYSYNEQFF. DNA for the CDR3: TGTGCCAGCAGCTTACGTAGTGCTTACTCCTACAATGAGCAGTTCTTC. The rearrangement uses TRBV7-2 and TRBJ2-1; D ambiguous. The V gene lost 2 bases and the J gene lost 0 bases, with 11 bases spanning the gap. CDR3 size: 16 residues. The germline V gene encodes CDR1 SGHTA and CDR2 FQGNSA. Combining the CDR3 with reference TRBV7-2 and TRBJ2-1 gives the whole variable domain GAGVSQSPSNKVTEKGKDVELRCDPISGHTALYWYRQSLGQGLEFLIYFQGNSAPDKSGLPSDRFSAERTGGSVSTLTIQRTQQEDSAVYLCASSLRSAYSYNEQFFGPGTRLTVL.